One sample yielded the 16 T cell receptor beta chains listed below, sequenced in a study of cytomegalovirus exposure and HLA in healthy donors. The PCR used 60 Vbeta and 13 Jbeta primers. Using immunoSEQ multiplex PCR, the repertoire was profiled, and TCRdb retains in-frame clones only, with some absent. Of 95,000 to 150,000 clones in the sample, over 65% were seen once. Sample: PBMCs. The receptor set was obtained from a woman in her 40s in good health and CMV-seropositive.

The V and J genes are TRBV27 and TRBJ2-2; TRBD1 agrees at 7 bases. This CDR3 region has 17 residues. Looked up from germline, CDR1 is MNHEY and CDR2 is SMNVEV (reference sequence). The V segment lost 4 bases and the J segment 0 bases; nucleotides outside the gene matches: 8. The CDR3 loop reads CASSSRVDRANTGELFF. The CDR3 DNA reads TGTGCCAGCAGTTCCAGGGTTGACAGGGCGAACACCGGGGAGCTGTTTTTT.

The chain links TRBV7-2 to TRBJ1-1; D call uncertain. This CDR3 has 15 amino acids. V was shortened by 1 base and J by 1 base, with 10 bases between the two germline ends. Germline-derived CDR1 and CDR2 are SGHTA and FQGNSA. The DNA for the CDR3 is TGTGCCAGCAGCTTAGTCTCACATAAGAACACTGAAGCTTTCTTT. Protein product: CASSLVSHKNTEAFF.

Only a few counts were recorded for this clone. The chain uses TRBV18 and TRBJ2-2; 9 bases match TRBD1. The germline gives CDR1 KGHSH, CDR2 LQKENI. J gave up 2 bases and V 3 bases, and 1 base lay outside the gene matches. The length of the CDR3 is 15 residues. CDR3 sequence: CASSPDRGNTGELFF. The CDR3 nucleotides are TGTGCCAGCTCACCGGACAGGGGCAACACCGGGGAGCTGTTTTTT.

The chain uses TRBV5-6 and TRBJ2-5, with D unresolved. The DNA end favors TRBJ2-7, so the J call may be wrong. The germline CDR1 and CDR2 sequences are SGHDT and YYEEEE. The length of the CDR3 is 11 residues. The CDR3 is CASSSTYEQYF. The CDR3 bases are TGTGCCAGCAGCTCCACCTACGAGCAGTACTTC.

This clone occurred a few times. The CDR3 loop is CASSGGLAGGLHEQFF. The CDR3 DNA sequence: TGCGCCAGCAGTGGGGGACTAGCGGGGGGTCTCCATGAGCAGTTCTTC. The rearrangement uses TRBV10-1 and TRBJ2-1; 15 nucleotides line up with TRBD2. CDR3 size: 16 residues. V shed 4 bases and J 8 bases; nucleotides not matched to a gene: 6. In germline, CDR1 is WNHNN, CDR2 SYGVQD (reference sequence).

The CDR3 DNA sequence: TGTGCCAGCAGCTCAGGGGTGCGGGAGACCCAGTACTTC. The encoded protein is CASSSGVRETQYF. The chain recombines TRBV7-3 with TRBJ2-5; D is possibly TRBD1 (6 bases). This CDR3 has 13 amino acids. CDR1 is SGHTA, CDR2 FQGTGA, per germline. Trimming took 4 bases from V and 5 from J, leaving 11 bases between them.

The V gene is TRBV7-8, the J gene TRBJ1-5; 8 bases line up with TRBD1. The V and J ends lost 4 bases and 3 bases, in that order; junction bases with no gene match: 5. The germline gives CDR1 SGHVS, CDR2 FQNEAQ. This CDR3 has 15 amino acids. This CDR3 is CASSSDRDLNQPQHF. The CDR3, as DNA: TGTGCCAGCAGCTCGGACAGGGACCTCAATCAGCCCCAGCATTTT.

This chain links TRBV7-2 with TRBJ2-3, with 10 bases aligning to TRBD2. Germline V CDR1 and CDR2: SGHTA, FQGNSA. The CDR3 is 14 amino acids. V lost 4 bases and J lost 4; bases outside the gene matches: 2. Here the CDR3 reads CASSSSGRADTQYF. In DNA, the CDR3 is TGTGCCAGCAGCTCGAGCGGGAGGGCAGATACGCAGTATTTT.

The chain is built from TRBV27 and TRBJ2-1; D gene ambiguous. CDR3 length: 14 residues. V lost 2 bases to trimming and J lost 5 bases, with 10 bases between them. Germline CDR1 MNHEY, CDR2 SMNVEV (reference sequence). The CDR3 DNA is TGTGCCAGCAGTTTAATGCGAGTGAACAATGAGCAGTTCTTC. It yields the protein CASSLMRVNNEQFF.

This clone showed up just once. The gene calls are TRBV19 and TRBJ1-5, with 7 bases identical to TRBD1. Trimming at V came to 8 bases and at J to 4 bases, leaving 11 bases not matched to a gene. Germline lookup yields CDR1 LNHDA and CDR2 SQIVND (reference sequence). The length of the CDR3 is 15 residues. CDR3: CASGRQGGKNQPQHF. As DNA, the CDR3 is TGTGCCAGTGGGAGACAGGGAGGAAAGAATCAGCCCCAGCATTTT.

J is TRBJ2-3 and V is TRBV7-3, with TRBD2 matching over 10 bases. The CDR3 loop spans 15 amino acids. Germline loops: CDR1 SGHTA, CDR2 FQGTGA. Trimming took 3 bases from V and 3 from J; bases not matched to a gene: 3. CDR3 region: CASSFGLAATDTQYF. In nucleotides, the CDR3 is TGTGCCAGCAGCTTCGGACTAGCGGCTACAGATACGCAGTATTTT.

This chain connects TRBV5-1 to TRBJ1-1, with 7 bases matching TRBD1. This CDR3 spans 14 amino acids. V lost 6 bases and J lost 3; bases outside the gene matches: 8. Germline V gene sequence: CDR1 SGHRS, CDR2 YFSETQ. The DNA for the CDR3 is TGCGCCAGCAACCCCGCTACAGGGGACACTGAAGCTTTCTTT. Residues: CASNPATGDTEAFF.

This clone was counted between two and nine times. This rearrangement joins TRBV6-4 to TRBJ1-6; D not certain. Trimming removed 0 bases from V and 7 bases from J, with 4 bases in between. Germline CDR1 reads MRHNA; CDR2 reads SNTAGT. This CDR3 has 13 residues. The CDR3 region has the DNA TGTGCCAGCAGTGACTCGACAAATTCACCCCTCCACTTT. Its protein product is CASSDSTNSPLHF.

This chain uses TRBV9 with TRBJ2-5; 8 nucleotides align to TRBD2. CDR1 SGDLS and CDR2 YYNGEE come from the germline V gene. With 0 bases clipped from V and 5 bases from J, the junction kept 6 bases outside the gene matches. The CDR3 contains 15 residues. As DNA, the CDR3 is TGTGCCAGCAGCGTAGGTACTGAGCGGGGGGAGACCCAGTACTTC. Translating it yields CASSVGTERGETQYF.

The V gene is TRBV7-2, the J gene TRBJ1-2; 8 bases line up with TRBD1. CDR1 and CDR2 (germline): SGHTA, FQGNSA. The CDR3 runs to 15 residues. V was clipped by 1 base and J by 8 bases; unmatched bases: 9. CDR3 in amino acids: CASSLDPGTGWGYTF. Written as DNA, the CDR3 is TGTGCCAGCAGCTTAGACCCCGGGACAGGTTGGGGCTACACCTTC.

The chain couples TRBV4-1 to TRBJ2-6; the D is unclear. The CDR3 is 16 residues long. Trimming took off 2 bases at V and 1 base at J, with 9 bases between the two ends. Germline V lookup: CDR1 MGHRA, CDR2 YSYEKL. The CDR3 DNA reads as TGCGCCAGCAGCCAAACGCGTCGGTCTGGGGCCAACGTCCTGACTTTC. Residues: CASSQTRRSGANVLTF.